Included here is one TCR beta chain sequence, with context. The antigen is not known. Every single patient, without exception, relapsed after autologous stem cell transplantation, and brentuximab vedotin exposure varied. This entry is derived from a study of PD-1 blockade in classical Hodgkin lymphoma. Study summary: Nivolumab was given intravenously to patients at 3 mg/kg every 2 weeks. Whole-study findings and limits: While CD8+ TCR diversity did not rise significantly by C4D1, CD4+ TCR diversity did. Partial responders and progressors had significantly lower baseline TCR diversity. Newly diagnosed patients were said to have less baseline TCR diversity than healthy donors did.

The protocol was immunoSEQ multiplex PCR, while the TCRdb copy is restricted to in-frame clones and leaves out a portion. The sample lists under 5,000 clones, about four fifths seen once, with 36% in the top ten. The CDR3 covers 16 residues. This material consisted of peripheral blood mononuclear cells (PBMCs), taken at baseline. The chain carries TRBV12-2 and TRBJ2-3; TRBD2 is the table's D call, not checked against the DNA. TRBV12-2 is noted as a pseudogene. The receptor's source is a human donor with classical Hodgkin lymphoma. The CDR3 is CASRLAEGAGTDTQYF. CDR3 in DNA: TGTGCAAGTCGCTTAGCGGAGGGCGCGGGCACAGATACGCAGTATTTT.